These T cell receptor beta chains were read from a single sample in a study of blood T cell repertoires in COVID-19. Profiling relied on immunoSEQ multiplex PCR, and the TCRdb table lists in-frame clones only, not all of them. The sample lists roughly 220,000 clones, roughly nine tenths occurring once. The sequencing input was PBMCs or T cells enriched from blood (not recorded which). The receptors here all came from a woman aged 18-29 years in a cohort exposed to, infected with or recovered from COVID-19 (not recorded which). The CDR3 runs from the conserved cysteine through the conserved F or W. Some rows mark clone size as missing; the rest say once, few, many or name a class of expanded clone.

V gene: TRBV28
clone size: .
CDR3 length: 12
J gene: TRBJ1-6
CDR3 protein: CASTPLNSPLHF

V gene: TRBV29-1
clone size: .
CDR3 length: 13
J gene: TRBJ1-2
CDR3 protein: CSAIQGANYGYTF

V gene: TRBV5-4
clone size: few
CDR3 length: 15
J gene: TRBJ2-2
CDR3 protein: CASSLVGRVTGELFF

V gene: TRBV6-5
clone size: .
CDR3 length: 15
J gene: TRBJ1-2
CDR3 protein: CASSPDGFLPYGYTF

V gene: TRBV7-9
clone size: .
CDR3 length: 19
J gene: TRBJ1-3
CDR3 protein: CASSLRLSPGLKAGNTIYF

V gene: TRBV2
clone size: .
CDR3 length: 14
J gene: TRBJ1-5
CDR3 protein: CASNRQLSGSAQHF

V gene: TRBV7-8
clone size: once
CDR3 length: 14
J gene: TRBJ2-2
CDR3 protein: CASSLVTNTGELFF

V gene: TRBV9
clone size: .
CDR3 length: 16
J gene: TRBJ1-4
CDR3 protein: CASSQSLQGLGEKLFF

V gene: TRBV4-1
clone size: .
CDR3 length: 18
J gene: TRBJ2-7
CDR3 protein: CASSQGWGKGGGPGEQYF

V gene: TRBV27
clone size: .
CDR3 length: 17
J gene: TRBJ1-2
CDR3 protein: CASSGLTTGSVGYGYTF

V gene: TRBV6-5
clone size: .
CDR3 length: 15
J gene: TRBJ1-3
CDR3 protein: CASSLQGEGGNTIYF

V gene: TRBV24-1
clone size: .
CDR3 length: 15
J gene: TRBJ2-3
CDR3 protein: CATSEATRDTDTQYF

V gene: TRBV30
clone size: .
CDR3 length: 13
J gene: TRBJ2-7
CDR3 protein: CAWSPGGNYEQYF

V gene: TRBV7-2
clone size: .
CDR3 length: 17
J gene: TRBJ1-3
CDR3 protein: CASSLVGTGGSGNTIYF

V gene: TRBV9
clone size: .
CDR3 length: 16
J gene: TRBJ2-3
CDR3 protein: CASSPGLAGGSDTQYF

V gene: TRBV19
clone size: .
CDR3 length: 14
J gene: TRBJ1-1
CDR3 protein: CASIVRQGGTEAFF

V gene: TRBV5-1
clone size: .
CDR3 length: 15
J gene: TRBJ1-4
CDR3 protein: CASSNPSEGDEKLFF

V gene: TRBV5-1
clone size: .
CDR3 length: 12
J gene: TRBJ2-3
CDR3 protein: CASSSGRDTQYF

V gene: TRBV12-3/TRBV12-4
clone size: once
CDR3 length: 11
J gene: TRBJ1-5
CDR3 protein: CASSLLGPQHF

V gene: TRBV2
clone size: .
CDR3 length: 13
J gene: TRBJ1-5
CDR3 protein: CASSGQGNQPQHF

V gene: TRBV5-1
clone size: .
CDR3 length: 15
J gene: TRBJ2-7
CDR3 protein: CASSLETSGIYEQYF

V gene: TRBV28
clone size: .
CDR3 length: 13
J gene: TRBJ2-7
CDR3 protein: CASSGQPHYEQYF